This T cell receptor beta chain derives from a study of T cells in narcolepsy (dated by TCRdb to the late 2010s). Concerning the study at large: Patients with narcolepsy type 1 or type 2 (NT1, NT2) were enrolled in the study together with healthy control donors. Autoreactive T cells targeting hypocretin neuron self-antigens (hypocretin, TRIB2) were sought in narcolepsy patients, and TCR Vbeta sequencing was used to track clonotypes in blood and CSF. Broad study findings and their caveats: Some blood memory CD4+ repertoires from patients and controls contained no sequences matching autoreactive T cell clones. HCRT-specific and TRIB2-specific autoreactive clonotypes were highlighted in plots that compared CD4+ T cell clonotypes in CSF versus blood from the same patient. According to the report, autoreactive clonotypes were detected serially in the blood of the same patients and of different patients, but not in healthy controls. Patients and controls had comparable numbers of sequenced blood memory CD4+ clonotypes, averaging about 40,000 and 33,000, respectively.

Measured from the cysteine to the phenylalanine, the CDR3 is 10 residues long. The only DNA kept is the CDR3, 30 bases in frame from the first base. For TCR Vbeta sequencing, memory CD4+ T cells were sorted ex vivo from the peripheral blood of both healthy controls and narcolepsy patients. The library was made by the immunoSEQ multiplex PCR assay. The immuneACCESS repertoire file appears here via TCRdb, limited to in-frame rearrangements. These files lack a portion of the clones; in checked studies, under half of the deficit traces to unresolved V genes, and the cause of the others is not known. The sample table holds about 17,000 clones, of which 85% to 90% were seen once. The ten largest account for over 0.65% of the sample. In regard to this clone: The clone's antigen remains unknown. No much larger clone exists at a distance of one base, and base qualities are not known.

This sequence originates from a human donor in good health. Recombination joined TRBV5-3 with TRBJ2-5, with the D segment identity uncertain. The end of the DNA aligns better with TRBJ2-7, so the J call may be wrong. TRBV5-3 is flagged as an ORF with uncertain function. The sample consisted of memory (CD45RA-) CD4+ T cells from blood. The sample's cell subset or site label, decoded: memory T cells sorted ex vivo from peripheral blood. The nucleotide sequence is TGTGCCAGAAGGGGCTACGAGCAGTACTTC. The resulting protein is CARRGYEQYF.